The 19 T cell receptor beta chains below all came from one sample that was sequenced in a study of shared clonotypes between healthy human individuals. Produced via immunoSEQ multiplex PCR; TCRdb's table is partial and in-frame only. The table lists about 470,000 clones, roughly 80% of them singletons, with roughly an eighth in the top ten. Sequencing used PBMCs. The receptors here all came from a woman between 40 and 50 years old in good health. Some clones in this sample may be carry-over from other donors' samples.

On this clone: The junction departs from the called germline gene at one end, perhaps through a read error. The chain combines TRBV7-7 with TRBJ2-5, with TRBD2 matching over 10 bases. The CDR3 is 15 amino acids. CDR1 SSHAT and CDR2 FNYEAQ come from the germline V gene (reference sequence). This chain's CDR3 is CASSLGGTSEETQYF. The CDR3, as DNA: TGTGCTAGCAGCTTAGGCGGGACTAGCGAGGAGACCCAGTACTTC.

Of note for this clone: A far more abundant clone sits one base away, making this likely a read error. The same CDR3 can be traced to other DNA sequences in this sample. CDR3 in DNA: TGTGCCAGTGATGGGGGCTACGAGCAGTACTTC. Its protein is CASDGGYEQYF. The chain uses TRBV19 and TRBJ2-7; either TRBD1 or TRBD2 may fit D (5 bases each). CDR1 is LNHDA and CDR2 is SQIVND in the germline V gene (reference sequence). CDR3 size: 11 residues. Trimming stripped 8 bases from V and 3 bases from J, with 8 bases between.

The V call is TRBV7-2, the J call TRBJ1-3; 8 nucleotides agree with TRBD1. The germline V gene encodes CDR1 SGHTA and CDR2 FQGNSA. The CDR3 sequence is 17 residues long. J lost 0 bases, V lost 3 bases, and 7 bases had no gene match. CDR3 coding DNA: TGTGCCAGCAGCTTGGCGCCTGGGACAGGCTCTGGAAACACCATATATTTT. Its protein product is CASSLAPGTGSGNTIYF.

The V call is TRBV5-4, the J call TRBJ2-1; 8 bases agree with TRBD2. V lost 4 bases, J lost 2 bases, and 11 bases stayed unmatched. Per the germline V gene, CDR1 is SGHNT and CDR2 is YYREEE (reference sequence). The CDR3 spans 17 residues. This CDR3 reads CASSVSSGADTYNEQFF. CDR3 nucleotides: TGTGCCAGCAGCGTAAGTAGCGGGGCCGACACCTACAATGAGCAGTTCTTC.

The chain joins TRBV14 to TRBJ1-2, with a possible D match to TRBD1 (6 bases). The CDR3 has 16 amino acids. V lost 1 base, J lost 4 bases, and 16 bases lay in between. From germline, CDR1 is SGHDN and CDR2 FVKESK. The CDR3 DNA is TGTGCCAGCAGCCAAGGAAGACAGGCCGGGGCCTATGGCTACACCTTC. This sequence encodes CASSQGRQAGAYGYTF.

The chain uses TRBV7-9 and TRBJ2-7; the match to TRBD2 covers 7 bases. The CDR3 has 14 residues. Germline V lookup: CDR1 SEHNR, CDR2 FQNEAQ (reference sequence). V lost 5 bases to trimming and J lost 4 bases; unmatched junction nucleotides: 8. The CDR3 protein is CASSPSGTFYEQYF. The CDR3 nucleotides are TGTGCCAGCAGCCCGAGCGGGACCTTTTACGAGCAGTACTTC.

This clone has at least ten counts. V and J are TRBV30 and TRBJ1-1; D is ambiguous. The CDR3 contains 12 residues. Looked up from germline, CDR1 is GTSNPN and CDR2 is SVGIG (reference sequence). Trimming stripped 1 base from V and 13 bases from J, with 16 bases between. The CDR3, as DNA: TGTGCCTGGAGTGGGCATGACCCGCTTGTTTTCTTT. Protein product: CAWSGHDPLVFF.

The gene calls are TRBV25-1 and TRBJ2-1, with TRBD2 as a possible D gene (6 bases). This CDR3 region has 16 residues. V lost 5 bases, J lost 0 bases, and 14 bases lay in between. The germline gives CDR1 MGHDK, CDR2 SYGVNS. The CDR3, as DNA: TGTGCCAGCAGTCCACTAGCTGGGGGCTCCTACAATGAGCAGTTCTTC. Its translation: CASSPLAGGSYNEQFF.

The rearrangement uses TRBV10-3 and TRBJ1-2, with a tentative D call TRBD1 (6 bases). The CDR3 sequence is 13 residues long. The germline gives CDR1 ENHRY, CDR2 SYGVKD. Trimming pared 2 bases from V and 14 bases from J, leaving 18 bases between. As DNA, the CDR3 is TGTGCCATCAGTGAGGGGACACCAGAAGCGTGTACCTTC. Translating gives CAISEGTPEACTF.

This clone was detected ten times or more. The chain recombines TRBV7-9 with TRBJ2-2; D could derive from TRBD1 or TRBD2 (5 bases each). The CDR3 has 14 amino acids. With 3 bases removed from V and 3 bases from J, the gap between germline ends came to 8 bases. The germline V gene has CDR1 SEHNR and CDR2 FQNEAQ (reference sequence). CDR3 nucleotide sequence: TGTGCCAGCAGCTTGAGGGGTTACACCGGGGAGCTGTTTTTT. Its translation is CASSLRGYTGELFF. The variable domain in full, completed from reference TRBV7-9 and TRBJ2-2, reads DTGVSQNPRHKITKRGQNVTFRCDPISEHNRLYWYRQTLGQGPEFLTYFQNEAQLEKSRLLSDRFSAERPKGSFSTLEIQRTEQGDSAMYLCASSLRGYTGELFFGEGSRLTVL.

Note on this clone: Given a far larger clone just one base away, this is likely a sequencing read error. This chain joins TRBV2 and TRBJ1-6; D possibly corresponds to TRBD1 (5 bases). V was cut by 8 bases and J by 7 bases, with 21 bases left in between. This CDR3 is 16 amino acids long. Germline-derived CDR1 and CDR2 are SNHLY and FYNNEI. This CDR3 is CASVLTWGSENSPLHF. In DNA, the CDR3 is TGTGCCAGCGTACTCACCTGGGGCAGTGAGAATTCACCCCTCCACTTT. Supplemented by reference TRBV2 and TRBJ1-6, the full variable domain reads EPEVTQTPSHQVTQMGQEVILRCVPISNHLYFYWYRQILGQKVEFLVSFYNNEISEKSEIFDDQFSVERPDGSNFTLKIRSTKLEDSAMYFCASVLTWGSENSPLHFGNGTRLTVT.

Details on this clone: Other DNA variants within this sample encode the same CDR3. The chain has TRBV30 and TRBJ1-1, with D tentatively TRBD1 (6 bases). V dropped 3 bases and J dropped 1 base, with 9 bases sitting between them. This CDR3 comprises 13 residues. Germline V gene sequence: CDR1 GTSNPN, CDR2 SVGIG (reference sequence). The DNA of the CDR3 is TGTGCCTGGAGCCTGGGACAGAACACTGAAGCTTTCTTT. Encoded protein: CAWSLGQNTEAFF.

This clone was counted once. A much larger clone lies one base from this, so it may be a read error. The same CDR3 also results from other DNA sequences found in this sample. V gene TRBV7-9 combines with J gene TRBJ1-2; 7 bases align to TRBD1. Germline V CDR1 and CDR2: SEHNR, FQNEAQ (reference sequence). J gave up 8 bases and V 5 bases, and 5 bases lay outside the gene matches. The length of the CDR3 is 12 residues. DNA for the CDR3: TGTGCCAGCAGCCGGGACAGTATCGGCTACACCTTC. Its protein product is CASSRDSIGYTF. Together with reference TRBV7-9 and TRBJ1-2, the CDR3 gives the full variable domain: DTGVSQNPRHKITKRGQNVTFRCDPISEHNRLYWYRQTLGQGPEFLTYFQNEAQLEKSRLLSDRFSAERPKGSFSTLEIQRTEQGDSAMYLCASSRDSIGYTFGSGTRLTVV.

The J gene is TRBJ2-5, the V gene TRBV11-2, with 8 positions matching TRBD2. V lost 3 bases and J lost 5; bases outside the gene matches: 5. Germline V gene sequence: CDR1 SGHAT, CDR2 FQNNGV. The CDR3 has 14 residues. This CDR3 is CASSLSGSGETQYF. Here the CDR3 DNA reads TGTGCCAGCAGCTTGAGCGGGAGCGGCGAGACCCAGTACTTC.

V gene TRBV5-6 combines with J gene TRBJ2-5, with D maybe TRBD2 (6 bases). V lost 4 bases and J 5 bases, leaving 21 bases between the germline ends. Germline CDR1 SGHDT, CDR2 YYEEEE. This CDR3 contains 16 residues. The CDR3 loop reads CASSLGWSGGAETQYF. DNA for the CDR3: TGTGCCAGCAGCCTGGGTTGGAGCGGAGGGGCGGAGACCCAGTACTTC.

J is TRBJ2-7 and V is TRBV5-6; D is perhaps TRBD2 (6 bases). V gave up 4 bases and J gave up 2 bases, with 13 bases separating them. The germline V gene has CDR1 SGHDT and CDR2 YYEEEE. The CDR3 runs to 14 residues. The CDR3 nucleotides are TGTGCCAGCAGCCGTGGACTAATCACCTACGAGCAGTACTTC. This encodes CASSRGLITYEQYF.

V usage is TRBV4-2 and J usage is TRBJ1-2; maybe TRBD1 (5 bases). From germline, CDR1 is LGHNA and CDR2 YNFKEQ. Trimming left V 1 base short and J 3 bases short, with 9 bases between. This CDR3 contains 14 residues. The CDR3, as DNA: TGTGCCAGCAGCCAAGGGGACGGCTACTATGGCTACACCTTC. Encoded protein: CASSQGDGYYGYTF.

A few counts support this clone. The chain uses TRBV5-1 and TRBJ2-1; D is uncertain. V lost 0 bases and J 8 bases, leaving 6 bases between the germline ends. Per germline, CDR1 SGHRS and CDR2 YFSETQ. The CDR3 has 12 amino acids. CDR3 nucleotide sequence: TGCGCCAGCAGCTTGGGGATCTATGAGCAGTTCTTC. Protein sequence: CASSLGIYEQFF.

The CDR3 spells CASSSRPTANEQFF. The CDR3 DNA reads as TGTGCCAGCAGCTCCCGACCTACGGCCAATGAGCAGTTCTTC. This chain connects TRBV7-2 to TRBJ2-1; no reliable D call. V was trimmed by 4 bases and J by 6 bases, leaving 13 bases between them. The CDR3 runs 14 residues. Germline V gives CDR1 SGHTA, CDR2 FQGNSA.